The 26 T cell receptor beta chains below all came from one sample that was sequenced in a study of Ad26.COV2.S vaccination and SARS-CoV-2 variants. Some clones are missing from TCRdb's copy, which holds only in-frame ones; the method was immunoSEQ multiplex PCR. The table records 300,000 to 500,000 clones, 75% to 90% of them present only once. As for treatment: 15 to 20 received Ad26.COV2.S at low or high dose, single or two shots; about five received placebo; per-sample allocation not given. At day 63 after the first vaccine or placebo injection, samples were drawn. Specimen: peripheral blood, collected in a trial of Ad26.COV2.S vaccine versus placebo. These receptors all stem from a person aged 18-60 years who received the Ad26.COV2.S COVID-19 vaccine or a placebo.

V and J are TRBV18 and TRBJ1-2, with 7 bases aligning to TRBD1. The CDR3 spans 14 residues. From germline, CDR1 is KGHSH and CDR2 LQKENI. J lost 7 bases, V lost 0 bases, and 5 bases had no gene match. This chain's CDR3 is CASSPPEGASGYTF. CDR3 coding DNA: TGTGCCAGCTCACCACCGGAGGGGGCGAGTGGCTACACCTTC.

This chain joins TRBV5-1 and TRBJ1-1, with D unclear. CDR3 length equals 13 residues. Trimming took 0 bases from V and 4 from J, leaving 7 bases between them. Germline CDR1 and CDR2: SGHRS and YFSETQ. The CDR3 reads CASSLAEATEAFF. CDR3 DNA sequence: TGCGCCAGCAGCTTGGCGGAGGCCACTGAAGCTTTCTTT.

The chain employs TRBV6-5 and TRBJ1-2; maybe TRBD1 (5 bases). Trimming left V 2 bases short and J 7 bases short, with 20 bases between. Germline values: CDR1 MNHEY, CDR2 SVGAGI. The CDR3 is made up of 16 amino acids. CDR3 nucleotide sequence: TGTGCCAGCAGTTACGTGGGGGGGAGGCCTTTTAGTGGCTACACCTTC. Translating gives CASSYVGGRPFSGYTF.

The chain has TRBV6-1 and TRBJ1-1; no definite D call. This CDR3 has 17 residues. Germline V gene sequence: CDR1 MNHNS, CDR2 SASEGT. Trimming took 1 base from V and 0 from J, leaving 15 bases between them. CDR3 coding DNA: TGTGCCAGCAGTGAAGTAGGGTGGAGACGGATGAACACTGAAGCTTTCTTT. Its translation is CASSEVGWRRMNTEAFF.

The count of this clone is one. The rearrangement links TRBV7-8 to TRBJ1-5, with a weak D call TRBD1 (5 bases). The CDR3 totals 14 residues. V was cut by 5 bases and J by 6 bases, with 14 bases left in between. Germline V lookup: CDR1 SGHVS, CDR2 FQNEAQ. DNA of the CDR3: TGTGCCAGCAGCCTGGACGGGAGGGGTCAGCCCCAGCATTTT. Translated, it gives CASSLDGRGQPQHF.

The chain links TRBV10-2 to TRBJ1-1; possibly TRBD1 for D (5 bases). Germline V gene data show CDR1 as WSHSY and CDR2 as SAAADI. Trimming left V 4 bases short and J 2 bases short, with 11 bases between. The length of the CDR3 is 14 residues. The CDR3 DNA reads as TGCGCCAGCAGTGGGGGCAGGCAAAACACTGAAGCTTTCTTT. This sequence encodes CASSGGRQNTEAFF.

This clone was recorded only once. The chain is built from TRBV5-8 and TRBJ1-2; no definite D call. Deletions cut 0 bases from V and 8 bases from J, with 20 bases between. Germline loops: CDR1 SGHTS, CDR2 YDEGEE. CDR3 length: 16 residues. The CDR3 spells CASSLELKTARGGYTF. CDR3 DNA: TGTGCCAGCAGCTTGGAATTAAAAACAGCCCGAGGCGGCTACACCTTC.

This clone showed up just a few times. The rearrangement uses TRBV6-5 and TRBJ2-7; 9 nucleotides line up with TRBD1. V lost 6 bases and J lost 2; bases outside the gene matches: 8. The germline V gene has CDR1 MNHEY and CDR2 SVGAGI. The CDR3 has 15 residues. CDR3 in DNA: TGTGCCAGCAGCTCCGGGACAGGGCGGCCCTACGAGCAGTACTTC. Protein: CASSSGTGRPYEQYF.

The gene calls are TRBV10-2 and TRBJ1-1, with 9 bases identical to TRBD1. With V trimmed by 5 bases and J by 11 bases, 9 bases remained unmatched. Germline CDR1 is WSHSY and CDR2 is SAAADI. The CDR3 length is 13 residues. The chain's CDR3 is CASSIGQGMQAFF. DNA of the CDR3: TGCGCCAGCAGTATTGGACAGGGGATGCAGGCTTTCTTT.

V usage is TRBV29-1 and J usage is TRBJ2-3; the D is unclear. Per germline, CDR1 SQVTM and CDR2 ANQGSEA. Trimming removed 4 bases at V and 14 bases at J, with 13 bases between. The length of the CDR3 is 10 residues. DNA for the CDR3: TGCAGCGTTGCCTTGAGGTGTCTGTATTTT. This encodes CSVALRCLYF.

The chain combines TRBV3-1 (or the pseudogene TRBV3-2) with TRBJ1-2; unclear D gene. The length of the CDR3 is 13 residues. Germline CDR1 LGHDT, CDR2 YNNKEL (reference sequence). The CDR3 nucleotides are TGTGCTTCGGGTAACAGCCTTAACTATGGCTACACCTTC. Translated, it gives CASGNSLNYGYTF.

The genes are TRBV4-1 and TRBJ2-7; 8 nucleotides line up with TRBD1. This CDR3 comprises 13 residues. With V trimmed by 2 bases and J by 12 bases, 9 bases remained unmatched. Germline V gives CDR1 MGHRA, CDR2 YSYEKL. The CDR3 protein is CASSQPGQGPLYF. CDR3 nucleotides: TGCGCCAGCAGCCAACCAGGACAGGGCCCGCTGTACTTC.

This clone was counted once. The chain uses TRBV5-1 and TRBJ1-1; TRBD1 agrees at 7 bases. Germline CDR1 is SGHRS and CDR2 is YFSETQ. The CDR3 covers 14 residues. Losses at the gene ends were 4 bases for V and 7 bases for J; bases not matched to a gene: 10. This chain's CDR3 is CASSPRETGVEAFF. Written as DNA, the CDR3 is TGCGCCAGCAGCCCCCGGGAAACAGGGGTTGAAGCTTTCTTT.

The chain carries TRBV3-1 (or the pseudogene TRBV3-2) and TRBJ2-7, with 7 bases fitting TRBD2. CDR1 and CDR2 from the germline V gene are LGHDT and YNNKEL (reference sequence). This CDR3 has 15 residues. Trimming took 2 bases from V and 6 from J; bases not matched to a gene: 10. CDR3 bases: TGTGCCAGCAGCCAATTGGCGGGGGAAATCGTCGAGCAGTACTTC. Its protein is CASSQLAGEIVEQYF.

The gene calls are TRBV11-2 and TRBJ2-7; D unclear. Trimming removed 1 base at V and 4 bases at J, with 8 bases between. Germline V gene data show CDR1 as SGHAT and CDR2 as FQNNGV. This CDR3 region has 13 residues. CDR3: CASSLVIGYEQYF. CDR3 bases: TGTGCCAGCAGCTTAGTGATTGGGTACGAGCAGTACTTC.

Points on this clone: One end of the junction varies from germline; a read error may be responsible. The chain uses TRBV29-1 and TRBJ2-5; 9 bases line up with TRBD1. This CDR3 region has 15 residues. The germline gives CDR1 SQVTM, CDR2 ANQGSEA. The CDR3 nucleotides are TGCAGCGTTGAAGATCTATCGAGACAGGGGGGAGGGTCGGACTTC. Translated: CSVEDLSRQGGGSDF.

The V gene is TRBV14, the J gene TRBJ1-3; TRBD1 might be the D (5 bases). With 0 bases removed from V and 0 bases from J, the gap between germline ends came to 9 bases. Germline V CDR1 and CDR2: SGHDN, FVKESK. This CDR3 has 16 residues. The CDR3 coding sequence is TGTGCCAGCAGCCAAGATTGGGGGTTCTCTGGAAACACCATATATTTT. Translating it yields CASSQDWGFSGNTIYF.

V usage is TRBV7-9 and J usage is TRBJ1-6; TRBD1 matches at 7 bases. The length of the CDR3 is 14 residues. Germline V CDR1 and CDR2: SEHNR, FQNEAQ (reference sequence). J was trimmed by 7 bases and V by 0 bases; bases with no gene match: 0. The CDR3 reads CASSLAGGNSPLHF. The CDR3 DNA reads TGTGCCAGCAGCTTAGCAGGGGGCAATTCACCCCTCCACTTT.

This rearrangement joins TRBV29-1 to TRBJ2-7, with 11 bases lining up with TRBD2. Germline V gene sequence: CDR1 SQVTM, CDR2 ANQGSEA. J gave up 7 bases and V 7 bases, and 9 bases lay outside the gene matches. The CDR3 spans 13 residues. For the CDR3, the DNA is TGCAGCGCTATCACTAGCGGGGGTGGAGAGCAGTACTTC. Translation gives CSAITSGGGEQYF.

The rearrangement joins TRBV18 to TRBJ1-4, with 9 bases fitting TRBD1. The length of the CDR3 is 14 residues. V shed 6 bases and J 4 bases; nucleotides not matched to a gene: 3. Germline values: CDR1 KGHSH, CDR2 LQKENI. In DNA form, the CDR3 reads TGTGCCAGCTCCCTGACAGGGGGTAATGAAAAACTGTTTTTT. Encoded protein: CASSLTGGNEKLFF.

The gene calls are TRBV19 and TRBJ1-2; D remains ambiguous. Germline V gene data show CDR1 as LNHDA and CDR2 as SQIVND (reference sequence). CDR3 size: 14 residues. Deletions cut 6 bases from V and 3 bases from J, with 14 bases between. The CDR3 loop reads CASSYNPWDYGYTF. The CDR3 nucleotides read TGTGCCAGTAGCTATAACCCGTGGGACTATGGCTACACCTTC.

The DNA of the CDR3 is TGTGCCAGCAGCATCTGGACCGGGCCCACATTGGCCCAGTACTTC. Amino acids: CASSIWTGPTLAQYF. This chain joins TRBV7-9 and TRBJ2-5; D not resolved. V dropped 5 bases and J dropped 9 bases, with 22 bases sitting between them. The CDR3 is 15 amino acids. Germline CDR1 reads SEHNR; CDR2 reads FQNEAQ (reference sequence).

This chain links TRBV7-9 with TRBJ1-2; D is ambiguous. CDR1 SEHNR and CDR2 FQNEAQ come from the germline V gene (reference sequence). The length of the CDR3 is 11 residues. V was cut by 2 bases and J by 7 bases, with 5 bases left in between. The CDR3 loop is CASSLSGGYTF. As DNA, the CDR3 is TGTGCCAGCAGCTTATCAGGTGGCTACACCTTC.

The count of this clone is one. The genes are TRBV6-1 and TRBJ1-1; D ambiguous. This CDR3 comprises 13 residues. Germline V lookup: CDR1 MNHNS, CDR2 SASEGT. V shed 3 bases and J shed 6 bases, with 11 bases lying between them. CDR3 DNA: TGTGCCAGCAGTGAGGTTCAGCTTTCTGAAGCTTTCTTT. Translating gives CASSEVQLSEAFF.

This clone has just one count. The chain links TRBV6-5 to TRBJ2-2; no clear D gene. The ends were cut back, 7 bases at V and 5 bases at J, with 11 bases in the middle. This CDR3 is built from 13 residues. Germline CDR1 MNHEY, CDR2 SVGAGI. CDR3 nucleotides: TGTGCCAGCAATACTCCCTGGACCGGGGAGCTGTTTTTT. Protein product: CASNTPWTGELFF.

The DNA for the CDR3 is TGTGCCAGCAGCTCGGCGGCGGGACCGTACAATGAGCAGTTCTTC. This encodes CASSSAAGPYNEQFF. This chain links TRBV7-9 with TRBJ2-1; the D gene is possibly TRBD2 (6 bases). CDR1 and CDR2 from the germline V gene are SEHNR and FQNEAQ (reference sequence). This CDR3 contains 15 residues. Trimming removed 4 bases at V and 4 bases at J, with 14 bases between.